This TCR beta chain was profiled in a study of shared clonotypes between healthy human individuals. V was trimmed by 3 bases and J by 1 base, leaving 10 bases between them. The CDR3 spans 14 residues. Germline CDR1 reads MNHNS; CDR2 reads SASEGT. On this clone: Its antigen is not known. The sample carries other DNA sequences with the same CDR3.

Deep-level assay runs were performed. Generated by immunoSEQ multiplex PCR, the TCRdb table keeps only in-frame clones and is missing some. This sample has 850,000 to 1,200,000 clones, with around 74% found just once. General study findings and limits: Clonotypes that were shared across a few donors made up around 5% of naive CD4 clonotypes.

Donors had no recently reported acute infections or vaccinations and were HIV-negative. The V gene is TRBV6-1, the J gene TRBJ2-7; D could derive from TRBD1 or TRBD2 (6 bases each). The sequenced material came from memory CD4+ T cells sorted from blood. Subset denoted: CD45RA-negative fraction. This sequence originates from a man between 18 and 29 years old in good health. The CDR3 protein is CASSDGGGSYEQYF. The CDR3 coding sequence is TGTGCCAGCAGTGATGGAGGGGGTTCCTACGAGCAGTACTTC.